This T cell receptor (beta chain) was documented in a study of cytomegalovirus exposure and HLA in healthy donors. General study results and limits: Highly shared variants forming one cluster were likely a sequencing artifact. Presence/absence analyses treated sequencing depth as roughly uniform across donors. Rare TCR sequences predominated, though certain public TCRs were found in many donors. CMV serostatus alone was available as immune exposure information.

Germline loops: CDR1 MDHEN, CDR2 SYDVKM. The CDR3 has 16 amino acids. Germline trimming cut 2 bases from V and 0 bases from J; bases unmatched to any gene: 4. In the PCR, 60 Vbeta and 13 Jbeta primers were used. Measured with immunoSEQ multiplex PCR; TCRdb has only the in-frame clones, and not every one. The sample includes around 68,000 clones, roughly 80% of them seen just once. As concerns this clone: Its matching antigen is unknown.

The sequence was obtained from a woman aged 25 to 45 in good health and CMV-seropositive. This rearrangement joins TRBV28 to TRBJ1-3; 7 bases fit TRBD1. Sequencing was performed on PBMCs. The CDR3 loop reads CASSLGTVPSGNTIYF. The CDR3 nucleotides are TGTGCCAGCAGTTTAGGGACAGTTCCCTCTGGAAACACCATATATTTT.